Sequencing of this T cell receptor beta chain was carried out in a study of blood T cells in healthy people across ages. PCR was performed a second time for roughly 7 to 11 cycles using a sample-barcoded 5' primer and a J-beta primer mix. Each CDR3 protein gets one entry after TCRdb re-called the 5' RACE reads with MiXCR. This table has 760,000 or so distinct CDR3 sequences, approximately 25% appearing once. Only a few counts were recorded for this clonotype. Its antigen is undetermined. Study-wide findings and caveats: Higher diversity and more naive CD4+ cells were features of long-lived donors, compared to aged donors. Per million T cells, TCR beta diversity dropped about linearly as age rose.

Each individual donor underwent a draw of about 9.1 milliliters of peripheral blood. The sample also formed part of further work on T cells of mothers and their children.

The TCR originated in a boy aged 10-17 years in good health. The sequenced sample consisted of blood.

The CDR3 loop reads CASSSPPPTGELFF. The CDR3 DNA reads as TGTGCCAGCAGCTCCCCGCCGCCCACCGGGGAGCTGTTTTTT. The chain is built from TRBV4-2 and TRBJ2-2; D unresolved. This CDR3 spans 14 amino acids. CDR1 is LGHNA and CDR2 is YNFKEQ in the germline V gene. V was trimmed by 5 bases and J by 4 bases, leaving 11 bases between them.